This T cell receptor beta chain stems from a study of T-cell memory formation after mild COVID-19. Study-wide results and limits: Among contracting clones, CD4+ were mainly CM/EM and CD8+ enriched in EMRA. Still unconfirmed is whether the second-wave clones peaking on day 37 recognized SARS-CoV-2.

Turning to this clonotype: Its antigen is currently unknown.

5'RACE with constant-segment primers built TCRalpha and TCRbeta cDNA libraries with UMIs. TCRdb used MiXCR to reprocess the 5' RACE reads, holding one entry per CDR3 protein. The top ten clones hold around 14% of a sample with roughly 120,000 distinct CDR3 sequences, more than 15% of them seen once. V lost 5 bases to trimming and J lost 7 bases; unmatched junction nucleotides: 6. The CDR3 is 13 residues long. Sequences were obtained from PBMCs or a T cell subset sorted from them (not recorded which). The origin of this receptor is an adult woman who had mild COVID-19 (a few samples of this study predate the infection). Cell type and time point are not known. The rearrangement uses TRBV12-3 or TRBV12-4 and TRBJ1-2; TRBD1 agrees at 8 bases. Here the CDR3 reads CASSVTGAAGYTF. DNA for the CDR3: TGTGCCAGCAGTGTGACAGGGGCCGCTGGCTACACCTTC.